The clone carrying this TCR beta chain showed up just a few times. The antigen is undetermined. These data belong to a study of cytomegalovirus exposure and HLA in healthy donors. At the level of the study: Earlier, fewer than 130 million unique TCR beta sequences were recovered from around 200 million T cells by an analysis. Ancestry clustering placed 70% to 85% of under 450 genotyped donors in the Caucasian-associated cluster.

PCR involved 60 Vbeta and 13 Jbeta primers. Produced via immunoSEQ multiplex PCR; TCRdb's table is partial and in-frame only. Altogether approximately 150,000 clones are present, more than 75% being singletons, with the ten largest covering about 3.4%. Study results and limitations: Three CMV-associated chains were confirmed in vitro to be specific for CMV antigens. Within an earlier analysis, most TCR beta V segments proved productive either about 90% or about 30% of the time.

This CDR3 contains 15 residues. The V and J ends lost 4 bases and 0 bases respectively, with 13 bases between them. CDR1 is SGHKS and CDR2 is YYEKEE in the germline V gene (reference sequence). The chain combines TRBV5-5 with TRBJ1-1; perhaps TRBD1 as D (6 bases). This TCR was recovered from a young man in good health and CMV-seropositive. Sequencing used PBMCs. The CDR3 here is CASSGQNRVNTEAFF. CDR3 DNA sequence: TGTGCCAGCAGCGGGCAAAACAGGGTGAACACTGAAGCTTTCTTT.